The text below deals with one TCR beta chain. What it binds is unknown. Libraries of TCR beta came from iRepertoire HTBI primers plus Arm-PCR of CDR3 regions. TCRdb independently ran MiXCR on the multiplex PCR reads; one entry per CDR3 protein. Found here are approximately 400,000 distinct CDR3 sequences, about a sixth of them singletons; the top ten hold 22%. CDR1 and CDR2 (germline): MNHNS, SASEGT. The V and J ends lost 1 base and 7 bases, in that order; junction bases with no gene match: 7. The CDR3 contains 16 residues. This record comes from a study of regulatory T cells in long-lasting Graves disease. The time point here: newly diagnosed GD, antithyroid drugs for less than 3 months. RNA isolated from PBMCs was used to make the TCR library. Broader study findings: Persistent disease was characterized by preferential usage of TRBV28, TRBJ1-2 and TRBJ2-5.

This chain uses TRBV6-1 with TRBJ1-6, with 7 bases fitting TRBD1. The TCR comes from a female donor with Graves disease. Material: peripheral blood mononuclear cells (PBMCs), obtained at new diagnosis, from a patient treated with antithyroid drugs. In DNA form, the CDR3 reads TGTGCCAGCAGTGAAGAGGGGGCGCGTCGCAATTCACCCCTCCACTTT. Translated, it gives CASSEEGARRNSPLHF.